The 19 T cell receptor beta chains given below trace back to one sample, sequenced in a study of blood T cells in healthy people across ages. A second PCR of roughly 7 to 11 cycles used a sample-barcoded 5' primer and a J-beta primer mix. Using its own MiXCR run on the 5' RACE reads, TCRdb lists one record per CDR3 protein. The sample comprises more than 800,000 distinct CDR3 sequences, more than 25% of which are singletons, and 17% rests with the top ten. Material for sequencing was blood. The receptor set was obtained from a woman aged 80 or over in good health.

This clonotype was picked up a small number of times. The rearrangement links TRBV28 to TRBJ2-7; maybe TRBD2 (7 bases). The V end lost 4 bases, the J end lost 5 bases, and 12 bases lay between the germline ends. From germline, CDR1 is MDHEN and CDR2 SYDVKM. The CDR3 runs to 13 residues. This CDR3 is CASSSGGLNEQYF. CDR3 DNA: TGTGCCAGCAGTTCCGGGGGGCTCAACGAGCAGTACTTC.

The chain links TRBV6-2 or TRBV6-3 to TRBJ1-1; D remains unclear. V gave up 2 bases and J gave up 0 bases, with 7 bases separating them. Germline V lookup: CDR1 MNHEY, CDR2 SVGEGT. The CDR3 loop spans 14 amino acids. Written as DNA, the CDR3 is TGTGCCAGCAGTTACGTCCAGCTGAACACTGAAGCTTTCTTT. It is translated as CASSYVQLNTEAFF.

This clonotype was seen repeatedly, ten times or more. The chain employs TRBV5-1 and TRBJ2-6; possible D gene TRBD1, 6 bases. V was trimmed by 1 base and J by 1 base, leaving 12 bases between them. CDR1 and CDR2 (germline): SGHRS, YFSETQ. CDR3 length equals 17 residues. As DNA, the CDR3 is TGCGCCAGCAGCTTGACCATCCAGGGGTCTGGGGCCAACGTCCTGACTTTC. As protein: CASSLTIQGSGANVLTF.

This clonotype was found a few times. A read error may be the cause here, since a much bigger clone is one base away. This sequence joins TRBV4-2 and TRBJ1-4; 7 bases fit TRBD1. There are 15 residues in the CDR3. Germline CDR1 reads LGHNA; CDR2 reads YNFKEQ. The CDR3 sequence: CASSQGDREGEKRFF. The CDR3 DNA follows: TGTGCCAGCAGCCAAGGAGACAGGGAAGGGGAAAAACGGTTTTTT.

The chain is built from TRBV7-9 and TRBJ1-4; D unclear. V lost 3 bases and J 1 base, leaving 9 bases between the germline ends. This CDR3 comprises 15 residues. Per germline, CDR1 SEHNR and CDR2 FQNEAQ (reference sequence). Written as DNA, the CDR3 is TGTGCCAGCAGCTTCCGACTTGGAACTAATGAAAAACTGTTTTTT. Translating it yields CASSFRLGTNEKLFF.

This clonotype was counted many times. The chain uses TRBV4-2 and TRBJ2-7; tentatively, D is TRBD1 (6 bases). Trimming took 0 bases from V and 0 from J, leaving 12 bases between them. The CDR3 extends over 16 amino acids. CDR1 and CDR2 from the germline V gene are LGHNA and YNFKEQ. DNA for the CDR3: TGTGCCAGCAGCCAAGAACCAGGGGTTACCTCCTACGAGCAGTACTTC. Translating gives CASSQEPGVTSYEQYF.

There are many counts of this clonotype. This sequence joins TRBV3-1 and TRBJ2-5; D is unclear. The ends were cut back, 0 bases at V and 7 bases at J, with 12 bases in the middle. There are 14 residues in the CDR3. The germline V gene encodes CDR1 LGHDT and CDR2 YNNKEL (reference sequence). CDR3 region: CASSQDLIPGTQYF. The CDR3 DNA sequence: TGTGCCAGCAGCCAAGATTTGATCCCGGGGACCCAGTACTTC.

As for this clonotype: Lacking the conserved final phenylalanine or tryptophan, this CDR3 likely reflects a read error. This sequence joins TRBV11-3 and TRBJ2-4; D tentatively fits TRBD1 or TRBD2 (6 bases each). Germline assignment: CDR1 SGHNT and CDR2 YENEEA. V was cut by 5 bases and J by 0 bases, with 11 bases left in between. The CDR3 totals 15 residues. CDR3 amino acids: CASSGRGLAKNIQYL. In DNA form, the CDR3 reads TGTGCCAGCAGCGGACGGGGGCTAGCCAAAAACATTCAGTACCTC.

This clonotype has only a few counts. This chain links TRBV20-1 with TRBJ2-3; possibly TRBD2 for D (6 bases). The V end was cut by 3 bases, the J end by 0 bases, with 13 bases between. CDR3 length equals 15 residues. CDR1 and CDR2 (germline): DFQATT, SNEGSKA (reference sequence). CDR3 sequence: CSASGEASSTDTQYF. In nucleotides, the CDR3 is TGCAGTGCTAGTGGGGAGGCATCAAGCACAGATACGCAGTATTTT.

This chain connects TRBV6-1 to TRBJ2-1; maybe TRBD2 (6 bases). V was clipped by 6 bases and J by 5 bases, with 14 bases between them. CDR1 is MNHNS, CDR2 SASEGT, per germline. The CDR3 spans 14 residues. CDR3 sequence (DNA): TGTGCCAGCAGCCTTAGCGGATTCGACAATGAGCAGTTCTTC. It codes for CASSLSGFDNEQFF.

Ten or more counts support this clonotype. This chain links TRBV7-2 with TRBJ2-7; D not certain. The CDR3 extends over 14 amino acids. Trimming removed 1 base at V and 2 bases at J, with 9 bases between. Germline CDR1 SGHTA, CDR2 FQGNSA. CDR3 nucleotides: TGTGCCAGCAGCTTAGACGGGTTCCCCTACGAGCAGTACTTC. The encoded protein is CASSLDGFPYEQYF.

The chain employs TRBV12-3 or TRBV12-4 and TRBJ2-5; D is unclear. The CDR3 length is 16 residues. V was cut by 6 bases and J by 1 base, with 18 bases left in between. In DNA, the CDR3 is TGTGCCAGCAGACCCCGGGCCTTGCAGAGCCAAGAGACCCAGTACTTC. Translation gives CASRPRALQSQETQYF.

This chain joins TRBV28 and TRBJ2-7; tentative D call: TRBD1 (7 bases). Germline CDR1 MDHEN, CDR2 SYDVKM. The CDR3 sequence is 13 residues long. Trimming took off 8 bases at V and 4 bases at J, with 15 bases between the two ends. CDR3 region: CASRAQGGYEQYF. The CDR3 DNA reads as TGTGCCAGCCGAGCCCAGGGGGGTTACGAGCAGTACTTC.

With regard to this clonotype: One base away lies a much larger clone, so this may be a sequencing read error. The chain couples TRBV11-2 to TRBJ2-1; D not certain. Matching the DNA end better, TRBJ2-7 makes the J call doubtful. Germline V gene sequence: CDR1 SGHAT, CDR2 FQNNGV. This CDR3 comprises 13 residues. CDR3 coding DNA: TGTGCCAGCAGCCATCCCCCATACAATGAGCAGTACTTC. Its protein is CASSHPPYNEQYF.

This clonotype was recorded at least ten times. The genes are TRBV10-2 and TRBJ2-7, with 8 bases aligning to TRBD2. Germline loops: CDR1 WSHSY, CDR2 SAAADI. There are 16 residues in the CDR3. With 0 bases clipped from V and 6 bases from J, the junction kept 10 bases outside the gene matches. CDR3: CASSESGGGPSREQYF. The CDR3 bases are TGCGCCAGCAGTGAGTCAGGCGGGGGGCCCTCCCGCGAGCAGTACTTC.

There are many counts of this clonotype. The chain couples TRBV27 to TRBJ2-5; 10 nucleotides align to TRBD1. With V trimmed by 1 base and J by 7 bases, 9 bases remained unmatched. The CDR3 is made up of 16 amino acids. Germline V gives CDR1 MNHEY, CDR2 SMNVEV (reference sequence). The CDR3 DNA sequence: TGTGCCAGCAGTTTATGGACAGGGGGTCAGGTAGGGACCCAGTACTTC. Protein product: CASSLWTGGQVGTQYF.

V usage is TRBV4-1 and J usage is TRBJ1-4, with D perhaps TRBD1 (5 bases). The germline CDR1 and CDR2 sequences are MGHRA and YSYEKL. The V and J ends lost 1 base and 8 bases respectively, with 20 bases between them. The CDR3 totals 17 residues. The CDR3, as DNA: TGCGCCAGCAGCCAAGGCGATAGGTCGACAGTGAGCGAAAAACTGTTTTTT. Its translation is CASSQGDRSTVSEKLFF.

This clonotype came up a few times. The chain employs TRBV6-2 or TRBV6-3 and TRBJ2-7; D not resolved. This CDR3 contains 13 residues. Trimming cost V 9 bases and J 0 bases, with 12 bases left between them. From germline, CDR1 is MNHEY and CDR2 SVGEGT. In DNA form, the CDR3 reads TGTGCCAGTTTTGACGGAGCCTCCTACGAGCAGTACTTC. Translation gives CASFDGASYEQYF.

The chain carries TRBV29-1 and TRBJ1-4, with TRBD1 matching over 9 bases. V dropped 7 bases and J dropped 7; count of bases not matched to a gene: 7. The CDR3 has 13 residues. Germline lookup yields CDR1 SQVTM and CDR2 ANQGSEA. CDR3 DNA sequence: TGCAGCGCGATGACAGGGGGGGTTGAAAAACTGTTTTTT. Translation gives CSAMTGGVEKLFF.